The rows below give T cell receptor beta chains drawn from one sample of a study of tumor-infiltrating lymphocytes in primary liver carcinoma. TCRdb called the multiplex PCR reads again in MiXCR, with one record for every CDR3 protein. Of roughly 20,000 distinct CDR3 sequences listed, 60% to 80% are singletons. The source material was liver tumor tissue from sampling region 1. Receptor source: a woman in her 30s with primary liver carcinoma and hepatitis B virus infection. CDR3s leave out the opening cysteine and the closing phenylalanine or tryptophan.

>TRBV11-2|TRBJ1-2
ASSLSEANSGYT
>TRBV11-2|TRBJ2-1
ASNGYSDNEQF
>TRBV5-4|TRBJ2-3
ASGIPAASGSPTDTQY
>TRBV6-1|TRBJ2-3
ASSTGRVGTDTQY
>TRBV28|TRBJ2-2
ASSLNGSGELF
>TRBV5-4|TRBJ2-3
ASNSPAASGSRTDTQY
>TRBV7-9|TRBJ2-7
ANSLSGSAYEQY
>TRBV4-2|TRBJ2-7
ANGQLSHYEQY
>TRBV11-2|TRBJ2-1
ASSISLSAVVGDEQF
>TRBV6-6|TRBJ1-5
ASSYGTGGNQPQH
>TRBV28|TRBJ2-7
ASSMSAGGTREQY
>TRBV6-1|TRBJ2-3
ASSERHTQY
>TRBV6-5|TRBJ2-2
ASSTRTGFTGEPF
>TRBV12-3/TRBV12-4|TRBJ2-3
ANSFPPPSTDTQF
>TRBV11-3|TRBJ2-3
ASRIGTPMAQQY
>TRBV5-1|TRBJ2-1
ASSWGAGYPTYNEQF
>TRBV28|TRBJ1-5
ASFQVWSDQPQH
>TRBV7-9|TRBJ2-7
ASSQTTGFKTYEQH
>TRBV4-3|TRBJ2-1
ASSQDAGSSYNEQF
>TRBV5-4|TRBJ2-5
ASSFPREETQY
>TRBV29-1|TRBJ2-1
SASLTSGWNEQF
>TRBV11-2|TRBJ2-2
ASVLDRTVTGELF
>TRBV29-1|TRBJ2-1
SVGGTRPNEQF
>TRBV30|TRBJ1-6
AWSVTAGSNSPLH
>TRBV11-2|TRBJ2-1
ASRQFNEQF
>TRBV4-2|TRBJ2-7
ASSQEHLGQGGLRKQS
>TRBV11-3|TRBJ2-2
ASSSTGTGELF
>TRBV11-2|TRBJ2-1
TSSLDIGLAMGEQF
>TRBV11-3|TRBJ2-1
AGASGCGNEQF
>TRBV5-4|TRBJ2-3
ASSNTAASESRTDTQY
>TRBV5-5|TRBJ2-7
ASSVEETIYDQY
>TRBV11-2|TRBJ2-1
ASNLTSGRFPGDELF
>TRBV18|TRBJ2-1
ASSPATSGYNEQF
>TRBV11-1|TRBJ2-1
ASSRRQASYNVQF
>TRBV28|TRBJ2-1
ACRGTSGDNEQI
>TRBV10-3|TRBJ2-1
AISENMASIVYNEQF
>TRBV6-1|TRBJ2-2
VSSEALPGGAPNTGELF
>TRBV6-1|TRBJ2-1
ASRWVLAGQNELF
>TRBV6-6|TRBJ2-3
ASSSILDRGGQIEQY
>TRBV6-6|TRBJ1-1
ASSGPVNTEAF
>TRBV10-3|TRBJ2-1
ALGPTATRDEQF
>TRBV5-4|TRBJ2-3
TSKGGIDTQY
>TRBV6-1|TRBJ2-4
ATCERRVLEAKNIQY
>TRBV29-1|TRBJ2-7
SVITEGIPYEQY
>TRBV14|TRBJ2-1
ASGRFYKEQF
>TRBV4-3|TRBJ2-1
VSIHTELVNEQF
>TRBV6-5|TRBJ2-5
VIGTDRRLTQY
>TRBV24-1|TRBJ2-1
ATSGVNDNEQF
>TRBV6-6|TRBJ2-3
ASSSYPDRITDTQY
>TRBV11-2|TRBJ1-1
ASSARDRGRKTWSNKEAF